The 20 T cell receptor beta chains given below trace back to one sample, sequenced in a study of cytomegalovirus exposure and HLA in healthy donors. The PCR contained 60 Vbeta and 13 Jbeta primers. Sequenced by immunoSEQ multiplex PCR; TCRdb stores in-frame clones only, minus some. The sample yields roughly 97,000 clones, around 79% seen once. The sequenced sample was PBMCs. The receptors come from a man aged 55 to 70 in good health and CMV-seropositive.

This chain uses TRBV2 with TRBJ1-1, with 9 positions matching TRBD1. Unmatched junction bases numbered 11, after V lost 6 bases and J lost 6 bases. Germline V CDR1 and CDR2: SNHLY, FYNNEI. CDR3 length: 15 residues. CDR3 nucleotides: TGTGCCAGCAGGGTGACAGGGGGAGGTAGAGCTGAAGCTTTCTTT. This gives the protein CASRVTGGGRAEAFF. The full variable domain, rest sourced from reference TRBV2 and TRBJ1-1, is EPEVTQTPSHQVTQMGQEVILRCVPISNHLYFYWYRQILGQKVEFLVSFYNNEISEKSEIFDDQFSVERPDGSNFTLKIRSTKLEDSAMYFCASRVTGGGRAEAFFGQGTRLTVV.

The chain has TRBV27 and TRBJ2-6, with D perhaps TRBD2 (6 bases). The CDR3 is 13 amino acids. Germline values: CDR1 MNHEY, CDR2 SMNVEV (reference sequence). V was pared by 6 bases and J by 4 bases, with 7 bases between. This CDR3 reads CASSRGGANVLTF. The CDR3 nucleotides are TGTGCCAGCAGCCGGGGGGGGGCCAACGTCCTGACTTTC.

This sequence joins TRBV25-1 and TRBJ2-3; 8 bases agree with TRBD2. The length of the CDR3 is 13 residues. The V segment lost 5 bases and the J segment 4 bases; nucleotides outside the gene matches: 2. CDR1 MGHDK and CDR2 SYGVNS come from the germline V gene. CDR3: CASSTGGPDTQYF. The CDR3, as DNA: TGTGCCAGCAGTACGGGGGGGCCAGATACGCAGTATTTT.

The V gene is TRBV29-1, the J gene TRBJ2-3; no reliable D call. V shed 6 bases and J shed 2 bases, with 9 bases lying between them. Germline CDR1 SQVTM, CDR2 ANQGSEA. This CDR3 contains 12 residues. The CDR3 coding sequence is TGCAGCGTCCACAGAACCACAGATACGCAGTATTTT. Its translation is CSVHRTTDTQYF.

The rearrangement links TRBV6-5 to TRBJ2-2, with a possible D match to TRBD2 (5 bases). Trimming stripped 2 bases from V and 4 bases from J, with 8 bases between. The CDR3 length is 14 residues. Germline CDR1 MNHEY, CDR2 SVGAGI. The CDR3 coding sequence is TGTGCCAGCAGTTACGGGGAGTTCACCGGGGAGCTGTTTTTT. This gives the protein CASSYGEFTGELFF.

The chain uses TRBV7-2 and TRBJ2-1; 9 bases fit TRBD1. The germline V gene has CDR1 SGHTA and CDR2 FQGNSA. V was pared by 2 bases and J by 15 bases, with 5 bases of the junction left unmatched. This CDR3 has 12 amino acids. The CDR3 bases are TGTGCCAGCAGCTTACCCGGACAGGGGAGGTTCTTC. Translation: CASSLPGQGRFF.

The rearrangement joins TRBV7-2 to TRBJ1-2, with 7 bases matching TRBD1. Germline CDR1 SGHTA, CDR2 FQGNSA. Trimming cost V 6 bases and J 4 bases; bases outside gene matches: 5. This CDR3 region has 13 residues. The CDR3 nucleotides read TGTGCCAGCAGTACCGGGACAGCCTATGGCTACACCTTC. This translates into CASSTGTAYGYTF.

This sequence joins TRBV15 and TRBJ2-5, with TRBD2 as a possible D gene (7 bases). Between the trimmed V and J ends, which lost 4 bases and 1 base, there was a span of 13 bases. CDR1 LNHNV and CDR2 YYDKDF come from the germline V gene (reference sequence). The CDR3 contains 15 residues. The CDR3, as DNA: TGTGCCACCAGCATCACGGGGGGCGGCCAAGAGACCCAGTACTTC. This sequence encodes CATSITGGGQETQYF.

V gene TRBV19 combines with J gene TRBJ2-1; D perhaps matches TRBD2 (7 bases). This CDR3 has 16 residues. Germline V gene data show CDR1 as LNHDA and CDR2 as SQIVND (reference sequence). V dropped 1 base and J dropped 4 bases, with 14 bases sitting between them. CDR3 sequence: CASSIGGRGLYNEQFF. CDR3 in DNA: TGTGCCAGTAGTATAGGGGGGCGGGGGCTTTACAATGAGCAGTTCTTC. The full variable domain, rest sourced from reference TRBV19 and TRBJ2-1, is DGGITQSPKYLFRKEGQNVTLSCEQNLNHDAMYWYRQDPGQGLRLIYYSQIVNDFQKGDIAEGYSVSREKKESFPLTVTSAQKNPTAFYLCASSIGGRGLYNEQFFGPGTRLTVL.

The count of this clone is one. The genes are TRBV5-1 and TRBJ2-7; 9 nucleotides match TRBD1. CDR3 size: 14 residues. Looked up from germline, CDR1 is SGHRS and CDR2 is YFSETQ. J gave up 4 bases and V 0 bases, and 2 bases lay outside the gene matches. CDR3 loop: CASSLEGTGYEQYF. CDR3 sequence (DNA): TGCGCCAGCAGCTTGGAAGGGACAGGGTACGAGCAGTACTTC.

J is TRBJ2-6 and V is TRBV5-6; the D gene is possibly TRBD1 (6 bases). The germline CDR1 and CDR2 sequences are SGHDT and YYEEEE. This CDR3 has 14 amino acids. V was pared by 6 bases and J by 2 bases, with 9 bases between. The CDR3 DNA sequence: TGTGCCAGCACACAGGGAGCTGGGGCCAACGTCCTGACTTTC. This sequence encodes CASTQGAGANVLTF.

CDR3 sequence: CASSMLAAGVTDTQYF. The CDR3 coding sequence is TGTGCCAGTAGTATGTTGGCGGCGGGGGTCACAGATACGCAGTATTTT. V and J are TRBV19 and TRBJ2-3; TRBD2 aligns across 7 bases. CDR1 is LNHDA, CDR2 SQIVND, per germline (reference sequence). The CDR3 totals 16 residues. V lost 3 bases to trimming and J lost 2 bases; unmatched junction nucleotides: 8.

This chain links TRBV6-5 with TRBJ2-7, with 9 bases that match TRBD1. The CDR3 has 15 residues. Trimming at V came to 5 bases and at J to 0 bases, leaving 5 bases not matched to a gene. Germline CDR1 is MNHEY and CDR2 is SVGAGI. DNA for the CDR3: TGTGCCAGCAGTAGGGACAGGGCCCTCTCCTACGAGCAGTACTTC. As protein: CASSRDRALSYEQYF.

This rearrangement joins TRBV6-1 to TRBJ2-3; D is undetermined. This CDR3 comprises 13 residues. V was shortened by 6 bases and J by 7 bases, with 14 bases between the two germline ends. Germline CDR1 MNHNS, CDR2 SASEGT. The CDR3 sequence: CASRPKARNTQYF. The CDR3 nucleotides are TGTGCCAGCAGACCGAAAGCCCGAAATACGCAGTATTTT.

In the case of this clone: Other nucleotide sequences from this sample produce the same CDR3. This chain uses TRBV6-1 with TRBJ1-5; the D is unclear. Germline-derived CDR1 and CDR2 are MNHNS and SASEGT. The V gene lost 6 bases and the J gene lost 5 bases, with 11 bases spanning the gap. The length of the CDR3 is 13 residues. The CDR3 sequence is CASSEGRDQPQHF. The CDR3 DNA sequence: TGTGCCAGCAGCGAGGGTAGGGATCAGCCCCAGCATTTT.

Concerning this clone itself: Its ends do not fully match the called genes, so a read error is possible. The genes are TRBV7-2 and TRBJ2-1; 9 positions agree with TRBD1. CDR3 length: 16 amino acids. Germline lookup yields CDR1 SGHTA and CDR2 FQGNSA. The CDR3 sequence is CASSLEGTGSFNEQFF. In DNA, the CDR3 is TGTGCCAGCAGCTTAGAAGGGACAGGGTCCTTCAATGAGCAGTTCTTC.

The genes are TRBV6-5 and TRBJ2-7; D gene uncertain. CDR1 is MNHEY, CDR2 SVGAGI, per germline. CDR3 size: 15 residues. With 6 bases removed from V and 4 bases from J, the gap between germline ends came to 19 bases. The CDR3 spells CASRSHMEKEYEQYF. The CDR3 region has the DNA TGTGCCAGCAGATCCCACATGGAGAAAGAGTACGAGCAGTACTTC.

This chain links TRBV6-5 with TRBJ2-1, with TRBD2 identical over 7 bases. V lost 5 bases to trimming and J lost 6 bases; unmatched junction nucleotides: 10. Germline-derived CDR1 and CDR2 are MNHEY and SVGAGI. This CDR3 contains 15 residues. The CDR3 loop is CASSRERGGPNEQFF. Written as DNA, the CDR3 is TGTGCCAGCAGTCGGGAGCGGGGAGGCCCCAATGAGCAGTTCTTC.

The genes are TRBV9 and TRBJ1-1; D remains unclear. The V gene lost 0 bases and the J gene lost 4 bases, with 10 bases spanning the gap. CDR3 length: 14 amino acids. Germline V gives CDR1 SGDLS, CDR2 YYNGEE. The CDR3 spells CASSVEGTATEAFF. CDR3 bases: TGTGCCAGCAGCGTAGAAGGTACAGCCACTGAAGCTTTCTTT.

A few counts support this clone. J is TRBJ2-3 and V is TRBV7-2, with D possibly matching TRBD1 (5 bases). V lost 5 bases, J lost 2 bases, and 17 bases lay in between. The CDR3 length is 16 residues. Germline CDR1 SGHTA, CDR2 FQGNSA. The CDR3 DNA sequence: TGTGCCAGCAGCCAGGGCTTCGCACCAAACACAGATACGCAGTATTTT. Its translation: CASSQGFAPNTDTQYF.